This T cell receptor beta chain appears in the sequencing data of a study of T cells in localized non-small cell lung cancer. Study outcomes and limitations: Of the top 100 tumor clones, median around 50 were in adjacent lung, around 28 among its top 100. Longer overall survival associated with higher blood T cell density; shorter survival with higher adjacent-lung clonality. Analysis by sequencing included only one tumor region, so heterogeneity remains possible. Among the tissues sampled, uninvolved adjacent lung had the highest T cell clonality, above tumor.

Assay used: immunoSEQ multiplex PCR; TCRdb lists only in-frame clones, some missing. Of about 72,000 clones in the sample, approximately 85% were seen once. A word on this clone: Its specificity is unknown.

The CDR3 sequence is 15 residues long. Germline V gives CDR1 SGDLS, CDR2 YYNGEE. Trimming stripped 1 base from V and 5 bases from J, with 15 bases between. The genes are TRBV9 and TRBJ2-5; tentatively, D is TRBD1 or TRBD2 (7 bases each). Sequencing was performed on peripheral blood, taken before any cancer treatment. This receptor was taken from a female donor of 60 years or more with stage I lung adenocarcinoma. The CDR3 DNA is TGTGCCAGCAGCGTACTGACAGGGAGGGACGAGACCCAGTACTTC. It specifies CASSVLTGRDETQYF.